A selection of T cell receptor beta chains follows, all from one sample in a study of robustness of blood B and T cell sequencing. TCRdb re-called the PCR reads with MiXCR, one entry per CDR3 protein. This sample has around 1,900 distinct CDR3 sequences, with about 70% found just once. Specimen: peripheral blood. The source is a human donor in good health. Each CDR3 is given with its conserved first and last residue. The order of the fields is clone size, J gene, V gene, D gene, CDR3 DNA, CDR3 protein. A D gene is named only where the DNA matches it firmly. For some rows the clone size is stated as once, few or many, or as a class when expanded; others skip it.

size: -; J: TRBJ1-2; V: TRBV10-3; D: -; DNA: TGTGCCATCAGTGAGTCGATTACTCCGGGCGACTATGGCTACACCTTC; CDR3: CAISESITPGDYGYTF
size: -; J: TRBJ1-2; V: TRBV10-3; D: -; DNA: TGTGCCATCAGTGAGGACCTGGACGGTAACTATGGCTACACCTTC; CDR3: CAISEDLDGNYGYTF
size: -; J: TRBJ2-2; V: TRBV7-2; D: -; DNA: TGTGCCAGCAGCTCATGGATCCGGGCCGCCGGGGAGCTGTTTTTT; CDR3: CASSSWIRAAGELFF
size: -; J: TRBJ2-6; V: TRBV5-6; D: TRBD1; DNA: TGTGCCAGCAGCGACCGGACAGGCTACTCTGGGGCCAACGTCCTGACTTTC; CDR3: CASSDRTGYSGANVLTF
size: few; J: TRBJ1-1; V: TRBV15; D: TRBD1; DNA: TGTGCCACCAGCAGAGATGGGACAGGGGCTCTTACCTCCACTGAAGCTTTCTTT; CDR3: CATSRDGTGALTSTEAFF